The 5 T cell receptor beta chains below were found in one sample sequenced in a study of blood T cell repertoires in COVID-19. Sequencing used immunoSEQ multiplex PCR; TCRdb keeps in-frame clones, though not all of them. The data contain 150,000 or so clones, 70% to 85% of them singletons. Sequencing input: peripheral blood. Receptors originate from a man aged 60 to 69 who had recovered from COVID-19.

This sequence joins TRBV19 and TRBJ2-6; D gene ambiguous. V was pared by 1 base and J by 0 bases, with 10 bases between. The CDR3 sequence is 17 residues long. Per germline, CDR1 LNHDA and CDR2 SQIVND (reference sequence). Here the CDR3 reads CASSIVTRSSGANVLTF. CDR3 sequence (DNA): TGTGCCAGTAGTATAGTCACCCGGTCCTCTGGGGCCAACGTCCTGACTTTC.

The rearrangement uses TRBV6-2 or TRBV6-3 and TRBJ2-5; D call uncertain. The V end was cut by 2 bases, the J end by 5 bases, with 18 bases between. The CDR3 loop spans 16 amino acids. CDR1 is MNHEY, CDR2 SVGEGT, per germline. CDR3 bases: TGTGCCAGCAGTTACCTTATCGACTTGCCAATGGAGACCCAGTACTTC. It encodes CASSYLIDLPMETQYF.

This clone was counted between two and nine times. V is TRBV16 and J is TRBJ1-5; D remains unclear. Germline lookup yields CDR1 KGHSY and CDR2 FQNENV. V was clipped by 1 base and J by 2 bases, with 12 bases between them. The CDR3 length is 16 residues. CDR3 coding DNA: TGTGCCAGCAGCCAATATCCGGTTCTAGGCAATCAGCCCCAGCATTTT. Translation gives CASSQYPVLGNQPQHF.

Written as DNA, the CDR3 is TGTGCCAGCCAGCAGGGGGGCGTCACTGAAGCTTTCTTT. Its protein is CASQQGGVTEAFF. V usage is TRBV6-5 and J usage is TRBJ1-1, with 7 bases identical to TRBD1. The junction had 7 bases not matched to a gene; V was cut back by 8 bases and J by 4 bases. Germline CDR1 reads MNHEY; CDR2 reads SVGAGI. This CDR3 is built from 13 residues.

The chain joins TRBV7-3 to TRBJ1-3, with TRBD1 as a possible D gene (6 bases). V lost 4 bases and J 2 bases, leaving 12 bases between the germline ends. CDR3 size: 15 residues. Germline lookup yields CDR1 SGHTA and CDR2 FQGTGA. In DNA form, the CDR3 reads TGTGCCAGCAGCTCGTCAGGGGCACCTGGAAACACCATATATTTT. It encodes CASSSSGAPGNTIYF.